The rows below give T cell receptor beta chains drawn from one sample of a study of T cells in Graves' hyperthyroidism and ophthalmopathy. TCRdb re-analysed the multiplex PCR reads in MiXCR, keeping a single row per CDR3 protein. In the table there are around 800,000 distinct CDR3 sequences, around 39% of which are singletons. The sample comprised blood. The receptors shown here come from a man between 18 and 35 years old with Graves' hyperthyroidism. CDR3s leave out the opening cysteine and the closing phenylalanine or tryptophan. Each record gives: J gene, V gene, CDR3 protein.

J gene: TRBJ1-5
V gene: TRBV12-3/TRBV12-4
CDR3 protein: ASSPDRAGNQPQH

J gene: TRBJ1-1
V gene: TRBV12-3/TRBV12-4
CDR3 protein: ASSLHTEAF

J gene: TRBJ1-1
V gene: TRBV19
CDR3 protein: ASRDGENTEAF

J gene: TRBJ1-6
V gene: TRBV25-1
CDR3 protein: ASSELSRTGWDSPLH

J gene: TRBJ1-3
V gene: TRBV6-5
CDR3 protein: ASSYSRTASGNTIY

J gene: TRBJ2-2
V gene: TRBV19
CDR3 protein: ASSNDRGNTGELF

J gene: TRBJ2-5
V gene: TRBV20-1
CDR3 protein: SAPPQGVGETQY

J gene: TRBJ1-5
V gene: TRBV9
CDR3 protein: ASSVGSDNQPQH

J gene: TRBJ2-7
V gene: TRBV4-1
CDR3 protein: ASSQGPGRSRDEQY

J gene: TRBJ2-3
V gene: TRBV29-1
CDR3 protein: SVQTSGSADTQY

J gene: TRBJ2-7
V gene: TRBV25-1
CDR3 protein: ASTSIWALSYEQY

J gene: TRBJ2-3
V gene: TRBV7-2
CDR3 protein: ASSFPTSGTDTQY

J gene: TRBJ2-6
V gene: TRBV19
CDR3 protein: ASSIANVLT

J gene: TRBJ1-6
V gene: TRBV25-1
CDR3 protein: ASRGQGTGSPLH

J gene: TRBJ1-1
V gene: TRBV7-9
CDR3 protein: ASRAGTVGEAF

J gene: TRBJ1-2
V gene: TRBV9
CDR3 protein: ASSPGYNYGYT

J gene: TRBJ2-5
V gene: TRBV9
CDR3 protein: ARVWTSGWQTQY

J gene: TRBJ1-2
V gene: TRBV9
CDR3 protein: ASSDNYGYT

J gene: TRBJ1-4
V gene: TRBV7-9
CDR3 protein: ASSPGTAKLF

J gene: TRBJ2-7
V gene: TRBV4-1
CDR3 protein: ASRADSVGTSEQY

J gene: TRBJ1-1
V gene: TRBV12-5
CDR3 protein: ASAGGPEAF

J gene: TRBJ1-5
V gene: TRBV20-1
CDR3 protein: SARASGLGGMPQH

J gene: TRBJ1-2
V gene: TRBV7-9
CDR3 protein: ASRPGRGGTIGYT